This T cell receptor (beta chain) came from a study of cytomegalovirus exposure and HLA in healthy donors. Study findings and constraints: There were approximately 150 TCR beta chains listed as cytomegalovirus-associated. With further analysis later on, most CMV-associated TCR beta chains appeared HLA-restricted.

The PCR ran on 60 Vbeta and 13 Jbeta primers. The protocol was immunoSEQ multiplex PCR, while the TCRdb copy is restricted to in-frame clones and leaves out a portion. The repertoire holds around 140,000 clones, with about 81% as singletons. V gave up 1 base and J gave up 6 bases, with 15 bases separating them. Germline CDR1 is MNHEY and CDR2 is SMNVEV (reference sequence). The CDR3 covers 15 residues. About this clone: Its antigen is currently unknown.

Source material: PBMCs. This TCR was recovered from a woman aged 45-65 years in good health and CMV-seropositive. The chain carries TRBV27 and TRBJ1-2; D unclear. The CDR3 here is CASSLLGRLGNGYTF. In nucleotides, the CDR3 is TGTGCCAGCAGTTTATTGGGCAGGTTAGGAAATGGCTACACCTTC.